This passage covers 5 T cell receptor beta chains from one sample sequenced in a study of blood T cell repertoires in COVID-19. TCRdb's copy holds only in-frame clones and misses some; the assay was immunoSEQ multiplex PCR. The profile shows around 310,000 clones, 88% of them singletons. Sequencing input: peripheral blood. These receptors were taken from a woman in her forties or fifties with active or convalescent COVID-19.

The J gene is TRBJ1-4, the V gene TRBV19; 8 bases match TRBD1. The CDR3 has 14 amino acids. V was clipped by 4 bases and J by 12 bases; unmatched bases: 10. Germline V gene data show CDR1 as LNHDA and CDR2 as SQIVND (reference sequence). The CDR3 spells CASSRTGSLAELFF. The CDR3 DNA reads as TGTGCCAGTAGTAGGACAGGGTCGTTGGCAGAACTGTTTTTT.

V gene TRBV11-2 combines with J gene TRBJ1-5, with D possibly TRBD1 on 6 matching bases. The CDR3 runs 14 residues. The germline V and J ends were trimmed by 5 bases and 6 bases, with 14 bases remaining between them. Germline V gene sequence: CDR1 SGHAT, CDR2 FQNNGV. The CDR3 nucleotides read TGTGCCAGCAGCCCAACAGGGAATCGTCAGCCCCAGCATTTT. Its protein is CASSPTGNRQPQHF.

The rearrangement links TRBV6-6 to TRBJ1-1; 8 nucleotides agree with TRBD1. With 0 bases clipped from V and 3 bases from J, the junction kept 6 bases outside the gene matches. Germline lookup yields CDR1 MNHNY and CDR2 SVGAGI (reference sequence). The CDR3 consists of 16 residues. DNA for the CDR3: TGTGCCAGCAGTTACTCGAGACAGGGGAGGGACACTGAAGCTTTCTTT. Translating gives CASSYSRQGRDTEAFF.

In regard to this clone: Other DNA sequences from this sample encode an identical CDR3 as well. V is TRBV18 and J is TRBJ1-1; 7 bases are shared with TRBD1. The CDR3 has 14 residues. The germline CDR1 and CDR2 sequences are KGHSH and LQKENI. Trimming at V came to 2 bases and at J to 2 bases, leaving 2 bases not matched to a gene. CDR3 amino acids: CASSPGTANTEAFF. The CDR3 DNA reads as TGTGCCAGCTCACCAGGGACAGCAAACACTGAAGCTTTCTTT.

The genes are TRBV9 and TRBJ2-1; the D gene is possibly TRBD2 (5 bases). The V gene lost 3 bases and the J gene lost 1 base, with 11 bases spanning the gap. CDR3 length equals 15 residues. CDR1 is SGDLS and CDR2 is YYNGEE in the germline V gene. The CDR3 reads CASSEGSGSYNEQFF. The CDR3 coding sequence is TGTGCCAGCAGCGAGGGATCGGGGTCCTACAATGAGCAGTTCTTC.